The text below deals with one TCR beta chain. The junction had 2 bases not matched to a gene; V was cut back by 1 base and J by 3 bases. The CDR3 is 14 amino acids. CDR1 SEHNR and CDR2 FQNEAQ come from the germline V gene (reference sequence). This sample was taken from a study of cytomegalovirus exposure and HLA in healthy donors. Assay: immunoSEQ multiplex PCR; the TCRdb copy retains only in-frame clones and omits some. Of about 130,000 clones in the sample, 95% to 96% are singletons; the top ten hold 1.5% to 2%. Material for sequencing was PBMCs. This TCR derives from a man younger than 35 in good health and CMV-seronegative. This chain uses TRBV7-9 with TRBJ1-2; 7 nucleotides line up with TRBD1. The DNA of the CDR3 is TGTGCCAGCAGCTTAGAGACAGGGTACTATGGCTACACCTTC. Protein product: CASSLETGYYGYTF.